This entry concerns a single T cell receptor (beta chain). Its target is not known. The data stem from a study of cytomegalovirus exposure and HLA in healthy donors. About the research overall: Unique TCRs from HLA-typed donors, about 78 million of them, were held in an early data release. Points from the study as a whole: Differences between HLA loci emerged in a later analysis of TCR association rates, with DRB1 most and HLA-C fewest. Earlier results showed most TCR beta V segments being productive about 87% or about 30% of the time.

The PCR employed 60 Vbeta primers together with 13 Jbeta primers. TCRdb's copy holds only in-frame clones and misses some; the assay was immunoSEQ multiplex PCR. The table shows tens of thousands of clones, with approximately 80% occurring only once. Germline assignment: CDR1 SGHRS and CDR2 YFSETQ. CDR3 length: 13 amino acids. With 1 base removed from V and 2 bases from J, the gap between germline ends came to 6 bases. The receptor's source is a woman in her 40s in good health and CMV-seronegative. The chain employs TRBV5-1 and TRBJ1-2; unclear D gene. What was sequenced was PBMCs. In DNA, the CDR3 is TGCGCCAGCAGCTTGCTAGGCAACTATGGCTACACCTTC. It encodes CASSLLGNYGYTF. The full variable domain, in which reference TRBV5-1 and TRBJ1-2 provide the parts outside the CDR3, is KAGVTQTPRYLIKTRGQQVTLSCSPISGHRSVSWYQQTPGQGLQFLFEYFSETQRNKGNFPGRFSGRQFSNSRSEMNVSTLELGDSALYLCASSLLGNYGYTFGSGTRLTVV.